A selection of T cell receptor beta chains follows, all from one sample in a study of T cell repertoires in cytomegalovirus infection. TCRdb recomputed calls from the reads with MiXCR, one row per CDR3 protein. Here the sample spans about 900,000 distinct CDR3 sequences, around 30% being singletons. Their antigens remain unidentified. Sequences were derived from cultured CD8+ T cells from PBMCs, sampled from culture after CMV antigen stimulation. The source of these receptors is a human donor in good health (CMV status not recorded). Some clones in this sample may be carry-over from other donors' samples. CDR3s include the opening cysteine and the closing phenylalanine or tryptophan. A D gene is named only where the DNA matches it firmly. The listing skips clone size in some rows; elsewhere it reads once, few, many or a size class.

DNA: TGTGCCAGCCCTAGGACAGGGTCGACCACAGATACGCAGTATTTT
CDR3: CASPRTGSTTDTQYF
V: TRBV7-2
length: 15
size: .
J: TRBJ2-3
D: TRBD1

DNA: TGTGCCAGCAGCGGTAGCGGGGGATCTATTCGTGAGCAGTTCTTC
CDR3: CASSGSGGSIREQFF
V: TRBV9
length: 15
size: .
J: TRBJ2-1
D: TRBD2

DNA: TGTGCCAGCAGTGAGCGATCCGGGACAGGGCTCGCTGAGCAGTTCTTC
CDR3: CASSERSGTGLAEQFF
V: TRBV6-1
length: 16
size: .
J: TRBJ2-1
D: TRBD1

DNA: TGCAGCGTTGATATTGGCGGATACGAGCAGTACTTC
CDR3: CSVDIGGYEQYF
V: TRBV29-1
length: 12
size: .
J: TRBJ2-7
D: .

DNA: TGCGCCAGCAGCCAATTTTTAAATGAAAAACTGTTTTTT
CDR3: CASSQFLNEKLFF
V: TRBV4-1
length: 13
size: .
J: TRBJ1-4
D: .

DNA: TGTGCCAGCAGTCGGGCGGTACTAGCGGGGATCAACGAGCAGTACTTC
CDR3: CASSRAVLAGINEQYF
V: TRBV5-4
length: 16
size: .
J: TRBJ2-7
D: TRBD2

DNA: TGTGCCAGCAGCTTAGATATAGCGGGGGGCTACTACAATGAGCAGTTCTTC
CDR3: CASSLDIAGGYYNEQFF
V: TRBV7-9
length: 17
size: .
J: TRBJ2-1
D: TRBD2

DNA: TGCGCCAGCAGCCAAGGCCCGGGGCGGGGAAGCTCCTACAATGAGCAGTTCTTC
CDR3: CASSQGPGRGSSYNEQFF
V: TRBV4-3
length: 18
size: .
J: TRBJ2-1
D: .

DNA: TGTGCCAGCAGCTTAGTGACTCATTTGAACACTGAAGCTTTCTTT
CDR3: CASSLVTHLNTEAFF
V: TRBV7-9
length: 15
size: .
J: TRBJ1-1
D: .

DNA: TGTGCCACCAGCGGCCCGGGGCCCTCGGTGCCCCAGTACTTC
CDR3: CATSGPGPSVPQYF
V: TRBV15
length: 14
size: .
J: TRBJ2-5
D: .

DNA: TGTGCCAGCAGCTCTAACAGGGAACGGTCCTACAATGAGCAGTTCTTC
CDR3: CASSSNRERSYNEQFF
V: TRBV7-9
length: 16
size: many
J: TRBJ2-1
D: .

DNA: TGTGCTAGTTCCGACTCCGATCTCCCAACTAATGAAAAACTGTTTTTT
CDR3: CASSDSDLPTNEKLFF
V: TRBV12-5
length: 16
size: few
J: TRBJ1-4
D: .

DNA: TGTGCCAGCAGTCACCAATGGACTAGTCCTCGAGGGACCCAGTACTTC
CDR3: CASSHQWTSPRGTQYF
V: TRBV6-5
length: 16
size: .
J: TRBJ2-5
D: TRBD2

DNA: TGTGCCAGCAGCTCGCTCGGACAGGAGATGAGTGGCTACACCTTC
CDR3: CASSSLGQEMSGYTF
V: TRBV7-2
length: 15
size: many
J: TRBJ1-2
D: TRBD1

DNA: TGTGCCAGCGGCGAGGGGGACACAGATACGCAGTATTTT
CDR3: CASGEGDTDTQYF
V: TRBV5-6
length: 13
size: .
J: TRBJ2-3
D: .

DNA: TGTGCCAGCAGCGACGGCCTGAACACTGAAGCTTTCTTT
CDR3: CASSDGLNTEAFF
V: TRBV27
length: 13
size: .
J: TRBJ1-1
D: .

DNA: TGTGCCAGTAGTATAGGACATGTCTTTCCAGATACGCAGTATTTT
CDR3: CASSIGHVFPDTQYF
V: TRBV19
length: 15
size: .
J: TRBJ2-3
D: .

DNA: TGTGCCAGCGGTGACCTCCGGGGACCGCTTAACAATGAGCAGTTCTTC
CDR3: CASGDLRGPLNNEQFF
V: TRBV28
length: 16
size: .
J: TRBJ2-1
D: .

DNA: TGTGCCAGCAGTTTAACGGGATCCTACAATGAGCAGTTCTTC
CDR3: CASSLTGSYNEQFF
V: TRBV28
length: 14
size: many
J: TRBJ2-1
D: .

DNA: TGTGCCAGCAGTACAAGACAGGATCTCTATGGCTACACCTTC
CDR3: CASSTRQDLYGYTF
V: TRBV6-2/TRBV6-3
length: 14
size: few
J: TRBJ1-2
D: .

DNA: TGTGCCATCAGCCCCGGGACAGGGGACCACGAGCAGTACTTC
CDR3: CAISPGTGDHEQYF
V: TRBV10-3
length: 14
size: .
J: TRBJ2-7
D: TRBD1

DNA: TGTGCCAGCAGTTCTACAGGGATCGCACCTGACACTGAAGCTTTCTTT
CDR3: CASSSTGIAPDTEAFF
V: TRBV6-2/TRBV6-3
length: 16
size: few
J: TRBJ1-1
D: .

DNA: TGTGCCAGCAGCGCAGGGCGCAATGGCTACACCTTC
CDR3: CASSAGRNGYTF
V: TRBV7-9
length: 12
size: .
J: TRBJ1-2
D: .

DNA: TGTGCCACCAGTGAACCCGGGAGCACCGGGGAGCTGTTTTTT
CDR3: CATSEPGSTGELFF
V: TRBV24-1
length: 14
size: .
J: TRBJ2-2
D: .